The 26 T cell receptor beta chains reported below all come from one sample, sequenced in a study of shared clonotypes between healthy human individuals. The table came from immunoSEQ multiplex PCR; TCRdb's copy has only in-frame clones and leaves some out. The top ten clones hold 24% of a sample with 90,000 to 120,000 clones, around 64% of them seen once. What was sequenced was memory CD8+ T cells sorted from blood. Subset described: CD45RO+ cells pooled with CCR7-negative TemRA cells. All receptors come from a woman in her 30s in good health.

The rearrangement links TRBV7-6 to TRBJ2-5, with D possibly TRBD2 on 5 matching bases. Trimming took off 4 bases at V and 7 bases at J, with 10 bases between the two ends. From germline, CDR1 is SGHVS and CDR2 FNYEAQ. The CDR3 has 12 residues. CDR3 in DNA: TGTGCCAGCAGCTCGGACTTGGGGACCCAGTACTTC. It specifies CASSSDLGTQYF.

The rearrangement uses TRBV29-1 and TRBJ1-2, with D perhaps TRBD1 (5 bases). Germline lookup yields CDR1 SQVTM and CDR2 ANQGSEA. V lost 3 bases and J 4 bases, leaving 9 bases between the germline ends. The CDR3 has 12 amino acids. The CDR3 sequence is CSVDGAAYGYTF. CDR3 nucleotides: TGCAGCGTTGATGGGGCAGCCTATGGCTACACCTTC.

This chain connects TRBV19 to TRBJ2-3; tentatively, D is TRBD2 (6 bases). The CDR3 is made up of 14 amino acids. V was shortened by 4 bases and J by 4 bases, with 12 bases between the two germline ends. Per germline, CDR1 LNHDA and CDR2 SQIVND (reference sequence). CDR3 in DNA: TGTGCCAGTAGTAAGGGGAGGCAGGCAGATACGCAGTATTTT. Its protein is CASSKGRQADTQYF.

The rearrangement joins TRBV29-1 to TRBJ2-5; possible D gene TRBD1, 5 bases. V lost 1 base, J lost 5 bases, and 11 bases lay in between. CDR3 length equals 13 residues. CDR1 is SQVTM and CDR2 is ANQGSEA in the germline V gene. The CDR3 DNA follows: TGCAGCGTTGAAGGTCAGGGCATCGAGACCCAGTACTTC. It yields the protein CSVEGQGIETQYF.

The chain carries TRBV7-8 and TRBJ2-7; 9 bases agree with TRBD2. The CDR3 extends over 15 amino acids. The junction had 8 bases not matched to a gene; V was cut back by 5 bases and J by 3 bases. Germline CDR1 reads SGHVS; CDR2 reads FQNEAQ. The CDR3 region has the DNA TGTGCCAGCAGCCTTTTTAGCGGGGGCGTCTACGAGCAGTACTTC. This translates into CASSLFSGGVYEQYF.

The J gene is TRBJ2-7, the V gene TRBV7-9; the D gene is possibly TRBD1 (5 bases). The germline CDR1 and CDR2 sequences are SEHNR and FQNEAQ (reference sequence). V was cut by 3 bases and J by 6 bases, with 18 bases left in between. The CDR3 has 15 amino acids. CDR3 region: CASSFGSGRGSEQYF. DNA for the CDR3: TGTGCCAGCAGCTTCGGCTCCGGAAGGGGATCCGAGCAGTACTTC.

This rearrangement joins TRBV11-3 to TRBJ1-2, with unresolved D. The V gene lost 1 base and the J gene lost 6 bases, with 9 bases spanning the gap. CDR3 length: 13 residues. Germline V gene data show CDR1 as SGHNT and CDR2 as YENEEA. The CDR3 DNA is TGTGCCAGCAGCTTAGGCAGGTCCCATGGCTACACCTTC. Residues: CASSLGRSHGYTF.

CDR3 DNA sequence: TGTGCCAGCAGTCCCGGGGGTCAAGAGACCCAGTACTTC. It is translated as CASSPGGQETQYF. The chain combines TRBV7-3 with TRBJ2-5, with a weak D call TRBD2 (6 bases). Trimming stripped 6 bases from V and 2 bases from J, with 10 bases between. The CDR3 spans 13 residues. Germline CDR1 reads SGHTA; CDR2 reads FQGTGA.

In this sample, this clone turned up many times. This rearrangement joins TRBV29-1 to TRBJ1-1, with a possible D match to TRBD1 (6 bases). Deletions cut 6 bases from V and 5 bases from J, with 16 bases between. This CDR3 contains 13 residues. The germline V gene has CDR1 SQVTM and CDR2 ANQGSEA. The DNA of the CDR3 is TGCAGCGTGGCACAGGGAGAGGGGACTGAAGCTTTCTTT. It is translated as CSVAQGEGTEAFF.

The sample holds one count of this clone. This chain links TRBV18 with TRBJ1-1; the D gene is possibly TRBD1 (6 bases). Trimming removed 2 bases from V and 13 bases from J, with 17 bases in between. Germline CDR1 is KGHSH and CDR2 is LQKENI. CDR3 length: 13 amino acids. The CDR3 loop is CASSPNRARSVFF. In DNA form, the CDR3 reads TGTGCCAGCTCACCAAACAGGGCGAGAAGTGTTTTCTTT.

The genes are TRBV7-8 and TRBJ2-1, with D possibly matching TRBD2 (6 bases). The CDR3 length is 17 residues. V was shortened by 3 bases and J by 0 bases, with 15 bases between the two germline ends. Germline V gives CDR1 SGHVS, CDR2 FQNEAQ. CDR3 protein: CASSLYSGASSYNEQFF. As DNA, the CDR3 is TGTGCCAGCAGCTTGTATAGCGGTGCCAGCTCCTACAATGAGCAGTTCTTC.

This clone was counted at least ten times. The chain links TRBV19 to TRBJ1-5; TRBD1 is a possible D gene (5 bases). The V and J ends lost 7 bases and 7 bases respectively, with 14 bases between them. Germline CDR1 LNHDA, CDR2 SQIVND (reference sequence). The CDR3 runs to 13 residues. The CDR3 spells CASTEQVQQPQHF. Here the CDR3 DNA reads TGTGCCAGTACCGAACAGGTGCAGCAGCCCCAGCATTTT.

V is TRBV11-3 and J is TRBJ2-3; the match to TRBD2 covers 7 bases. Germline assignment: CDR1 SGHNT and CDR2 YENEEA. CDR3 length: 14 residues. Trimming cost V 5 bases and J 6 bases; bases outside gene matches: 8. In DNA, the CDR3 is TGTGCCAGCAGCACCGGGGGGAGTCAGGATACGCAGTATTTT. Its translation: CASSTGGSQDTQYF.

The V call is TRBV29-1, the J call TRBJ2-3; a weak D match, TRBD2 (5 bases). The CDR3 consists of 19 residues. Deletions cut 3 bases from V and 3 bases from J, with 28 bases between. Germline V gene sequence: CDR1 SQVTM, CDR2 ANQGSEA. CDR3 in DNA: TGCAGCGTTGATACCCCCCCTGAGGGATCGGGTCTTTGGACAGATACGCAGTATTTT. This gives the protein CSVDTPPEGSGLWTDTQYF.

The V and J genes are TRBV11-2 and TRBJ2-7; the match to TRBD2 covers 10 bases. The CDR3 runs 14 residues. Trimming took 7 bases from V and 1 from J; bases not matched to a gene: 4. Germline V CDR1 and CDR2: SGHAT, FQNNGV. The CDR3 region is CASNPGLASYEQYF. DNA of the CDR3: TGTGCCAGCAATCCGGGACTAGCGTCCTACGAGCAGTACTTC.

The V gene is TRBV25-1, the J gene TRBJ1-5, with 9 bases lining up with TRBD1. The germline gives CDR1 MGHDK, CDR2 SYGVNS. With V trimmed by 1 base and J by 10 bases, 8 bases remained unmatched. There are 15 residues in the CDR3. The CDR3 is CASSESLGQGSPQHF. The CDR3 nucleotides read TGTGCCAGCAGTGAATCGCTTGGACAGGGGAGCCCCCAGCATTTT. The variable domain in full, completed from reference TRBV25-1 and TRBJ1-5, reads EADIYQTPRYLVIGTGKKITLECSQTMGHDKMYWYQQDPGMELHLIHYSYGVNSTEKGDLSSESTVSRIRTEHFPLTLESARPSHTSQYLCASSESLGQGSPQHFGDGTRLSIL.

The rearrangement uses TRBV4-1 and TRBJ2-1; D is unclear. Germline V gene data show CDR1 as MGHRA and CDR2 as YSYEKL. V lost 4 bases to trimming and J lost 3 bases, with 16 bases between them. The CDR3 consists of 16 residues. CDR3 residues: CASSREPGPFYNEQFF. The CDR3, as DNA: TGCGCCAGCAGCCGAGAGCCGGGCCCCTTCTACAATGAGCAGTTCTTC.

The CDR3 DNA reads as TGTGCCAGCAGCAAGCTGGGGGACACAGATACGCAGTATTTT. Its translation is CASSKLGDTDTQYF. The V gene is TRBV7-9, the J gene TRBJ2-3; D tentatively reads TRBD1 or TRBD2 (5 bases each). Germline V gene lookup returns CDR1 SEHNR and CDR2 FQNEAQ (reference sequence). Trimming removed 5 bases at V and 2 bases at J, with 11 bases between. CDR3 length: 14 residues. Filled out from reference TRBV7-9 and TRBJ2-3, the complete variable domain reads DTGVSQNPRHKITKRGQNVTFRCDPISEHNRLYWYRQTLGQGPEFLTYFQNEAQLEKSRLLSDRFSAERPKGSFSTLEIQRTEQGDSAMYLCASSKLGDTDTQYFGPGTRLTVL.

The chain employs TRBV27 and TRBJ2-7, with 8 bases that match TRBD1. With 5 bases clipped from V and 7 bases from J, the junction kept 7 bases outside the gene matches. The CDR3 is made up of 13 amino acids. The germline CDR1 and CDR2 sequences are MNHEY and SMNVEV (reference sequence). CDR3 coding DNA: TGTGCCAGCAGTATAACGGACAGGGAAGAGCAGTACTTC. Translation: CASSITDREEQYF.

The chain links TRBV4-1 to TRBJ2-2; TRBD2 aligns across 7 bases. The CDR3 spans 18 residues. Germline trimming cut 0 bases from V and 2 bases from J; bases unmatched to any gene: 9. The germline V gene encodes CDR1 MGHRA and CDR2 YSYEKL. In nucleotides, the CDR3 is TGCGCCAGCAGCCAAGATCTGACTCCGGGACTAAACACCGGGGAGCTGTTTTTT. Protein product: CASSQDLTPGLNTGELFF.

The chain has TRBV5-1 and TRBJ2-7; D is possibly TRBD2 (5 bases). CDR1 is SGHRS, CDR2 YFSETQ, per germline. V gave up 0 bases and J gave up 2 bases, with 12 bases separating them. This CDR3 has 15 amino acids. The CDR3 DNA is TGCGCCAGCAGCTTGGTTTTGGGAGAAGCCTACGAGCAGTACTTC. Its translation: CASSLVLGEAYEQYF.

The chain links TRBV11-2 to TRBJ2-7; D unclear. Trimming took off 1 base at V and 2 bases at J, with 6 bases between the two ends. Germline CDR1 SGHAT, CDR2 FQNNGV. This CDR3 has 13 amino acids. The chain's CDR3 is CASSLGNTYEQYF. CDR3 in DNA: TGTGCCAGCAGCTTAGGCAATACCTACGAGCAGTACTTC.

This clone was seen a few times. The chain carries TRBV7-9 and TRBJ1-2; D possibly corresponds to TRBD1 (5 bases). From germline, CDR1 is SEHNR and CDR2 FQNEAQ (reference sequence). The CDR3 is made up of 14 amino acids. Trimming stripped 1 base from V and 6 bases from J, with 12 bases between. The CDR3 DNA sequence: TGTGCCAGCAGCTTAGGGTCAGGGACGGATGGCTACACCTTC. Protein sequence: CASSLGSGTDGYTF. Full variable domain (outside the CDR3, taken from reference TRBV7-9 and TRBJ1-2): DTGVSQNPRHKITKRGQNVTFRCDPISEHNRLYWYRQTLGQGPEFLTYFQNEAQLEKSRLLSDRFSAERPKGSFSTLEIQRTEQGDSAMYLCASSLGSGTDGYTFGSGTRLTVV.

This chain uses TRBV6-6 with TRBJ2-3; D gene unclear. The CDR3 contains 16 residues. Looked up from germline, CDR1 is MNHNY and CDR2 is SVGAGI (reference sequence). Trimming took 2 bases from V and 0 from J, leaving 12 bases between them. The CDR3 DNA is TGTGCCAGCAGTTACCCCTCTTGGCCTAGCACAGATACGCAGTATTTT. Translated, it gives CASSYPSWPSTDTQYF.

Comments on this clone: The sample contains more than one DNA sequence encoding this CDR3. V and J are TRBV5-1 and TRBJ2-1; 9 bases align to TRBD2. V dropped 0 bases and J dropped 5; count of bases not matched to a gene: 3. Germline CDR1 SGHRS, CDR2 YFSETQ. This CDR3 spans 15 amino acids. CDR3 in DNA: TGCGCCAGCAGCTTGGGTCTAGCGGGAAACAATGAGCAGTTCTTC. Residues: CASSLGLAGNNEQFF.

As DNA, the CDR3 is TGCGCCAGCAGCCAGATCCTAGCGGATAGCTCCTACGAGCAGTACTTC. Translated: CASSQILADSSYEQYF. The chain employs TRBV4-1 and TRBJ2-5; 7 positions agree with TRBD2. The assigned J gene may be wrong: the sequence end matches TRBJ2-7 better. The CDR3 loop spans 16 amino acids. CDR1 is MGHRA and CDR2 is YSYEKL in the germline V gene.